This section outlines one TCR beta chain sequence together with its context. Its antigen is unidentified. The data belong to a study of brain T cells in children with intractable seizures. General observations from the study: HCMV serostatus was not known, and viral specificity came from CDR3 similarity only. Pre- and post-surgery blood differed in depth, so pre-surgery absences may be undersampling.

As for time point: blood from clinic visit 5 months post-surgery; TSC patient then seizure free. The sequenced cases were selected for having the highest brain T cell transcript signatures. At least one anti-epileptic drug was given before surgery. The V and J ends lost 6 bases and 4 bases respectively, with 9 bases between them. CDR3 length: 11 amino acids. Germline CDR1 reads SQVTM; CDR2 reads ANQGSEA. Sequencing used immunoSEQ multiplex PCR; TCRdb keeps in-frame clones, though not all of them. The top ten hold 5.7% of the sample, which has hundreds of thousands of clones, 85% to 95% seen once. This TCR was sampled from a boy under two years old with tuberous sclerosis and intractable seizures. The chain recombines TRBV29-1 with TRBJ1-2; tentatively, D is TRBD1 (5 bases). This sample comprised peripheral blood, obtained more than 4 months after surgery. CDR3 amino acids: CSVGATYGYTF. CDR3 coding DNA: TGCAGCGTCGGGGCCACCTATGGCTACACCTTC.